This record concerns one T cell receptor (beta chain) sequence. The specificity of this receptor is unknown. Nothing much larger sits one base from this clone, and base qualities are not available. Participants in the prospective study were aged roughly 18 to 90 years, lived in about two dozen United States geographic areas, and enrolled through a virtual design. To assign participants to cohorts, the prospective study relied on clinical history that participants themselves reported in a screening survey and a study questionnaire. Mobile phlebotomists in the prospective study collected whole blood, serum and a nasopharyngeal or oropharyngeal swab from every participant. Additional blood draws and questionnaires over a 2-month period could optionally be provided by prospective study participants. Prospective study blood samples were shipped either frozen or at room temperature before DNA extraction.

The data were taken from a study of blood T cell repertoires in COVID-19 (TCRdb year 2020). Study-level background: Samples covering the acute and convalescent phases of COVID-19 were provided by collaborators in the United States, Italy and Spain. HLA class I and class II types, where available, came from metadata supplied by the sample provider rather than from assay-based typing. The prospective study material was composed of cDNA or gDNA derived from T cells, B-cell-depleted T cells, or PBMCs. A de-identified subject ID, COVID-19 status, age in years and sex were almost always included in the sample metadata. The repertoires were released in a freely available public database meant as a resource for research on the immune response to SARS-CoV-2. Deeply sampled blood TCRbeta repertoires from subjects exposed to, actively infected with, or recovered from COVID-19 were included in the dataset. The samples were drawn from two sources: the first 160 participants of the ongoing ImmuneRACE study, and 1,000 to 1,500 subjects contributed by 6 global collaborators.

The immunoSEQ Assay, a bias-controlled multiplex PCR, was used to amplify TCRbeta CDR3 regions from genomic DNA. Under the source paper's analysis protocol: Nucleated cell counts per sample were estimated from amplification of reference gene primers within the assay. To quantify the absolute abundance of each unique TCRbeta CDR3 rearrangement, sequence reads were collapsed and filtered. Productive Simpson clonality was computed per sample as the square root of Simpson's diversity index over productive rearrangements. TCRdb re-hosts the immuneACCESS table, in-frame sequences only. Its copies lack some clones; in the studies checked, an unresolved V gene accounts for under half of them, and the cause for the rest is not known. V and J calls and clone size come straight from that table; D and trimming were deduced from the DNA. The sample table lists around 220,000 clones, 70% to 90% of them with a count of one. The leading ten clones occupy roughly 14% of the sample.

The investigation overall reported the following: The quantity of clinical and demographic metadata differed by source and by participant and was supplied without curation.

The CDR3 sequence holds 13 residues, the cysteine and phenylalanine included. Only the CDR3 part of the read is kept: 39 bases, read in frame from the first base. The trim is 7 bases for V and 2 bases for J, with a gap of 11 bases between the germline ends. As encoded in the germline V gene, CDR1 is MNHEY while CDR2 is SVGAGI. The source material was PBMCs or T cells enriched from blood (not recorded which). The sequence joins TRBV6-5 to TRBJ1-2; tentative D gene TRBD1, with 6 bases matching. This clonotype was sampled from a woman aged 45 to 65 with acute COVID-19. CDR3 protein: CASKAGDNYGYTF. The DNA reads as follows: TGTGCCAGCAAGGCAGGGGACAACTATGGCTACACCTTC.